The 26 T cell receptor beta chains listed next were all sequenced from one sample in a study of OX40 agonist ivuxolimab in advanced cancers. Sequencing was performed with immunoSEQ multiplex PCR; in TCRdb, only in-frame clones are kept and a portion is missing. The data show some 58,000 clones, approximately 78% seen once. Source: CD4+ or CD8+ T cells sorted from blood, taken in a trial of the OX40 agonist ivuxolimab. These TCRs come from an adult with an advanced solid tumor such as melanoma, head and neck, liver or kidney cancer.

This clone has a handful of counts. The V gene is TRBV9, the J gene TRBJ2-1; no clear D gene. The V gene's germline CDR1 is SGDLS and CDR2 YYNGEE. The CDR3 has 14 amino acids. V was pared by 4 bases and J by 0 bases, with 8 bases between. The CDR3 loop reads CASSPASSYNEQFF. Here the CDR3 DNA reads TGTGCCAGCAGCCCAGCGAGCTCCTACAATGAGCAGTTCTTC.

The CDR3 region has the DNA TGTGCCAGCAGTTTGGACAGGGGATTCGATGAAAAACTGTTTTTT. It specifies CASSLDRGFDEKLFF. The chain employs TRBV2 and TRBJ1-4; 9 nucleotides align to TRBD1. J lost 6 bases, V lost 5 bases, and 7 bases had no gene match. CDR3 length: 15 amino acids. Germline V gene sequence: CDR1 SNHLY, CDR2 FYNNEI.

V is TRBV15 and J is TRBJ2-7, with TRBD1 matching 12 bases. V dropped 0 bases and J dropped 5; count of bases not matched to a gene: 11. The length of the CDR3 is 18 residues. Germline values: CDR1 LNHNV, CDR2 YYDKDF (reference sequence). In DNA, the CDR3 is TGTGCCACCAGCAGAGAACCTCTTACCGGGACAGGGGGCGACGAGCAGTACGTC. Its protein is CATSREPLTGTGGDEQYV.

The V call is TRBV5-1, the J call TRBJ2-7; D is unclear. Trimming shortened V by 4 bases and J by 0 bases, and 11 bases separated the two germline ends. Looked up from germline, CDR1 is SGHRS and CDR2 is YFSETQ. There are 14 residues in the CDR3. CDR3 residues: CASSLETGSYEQYF. The CDR3 DNA reads as TGCGCCAGCAGCCTCGAGACGGGCTCCTACGAGCAGTACTTC.

J is TRBJ1-1 and V is TRBV7-2, with D maybe TRBD1 (5 bases). Trimming removed 5 bases at V and 5 bases at J, with 15 bases between. The CDR3 has 14 residues. Germline assignment: CDR1 SGHTA and CDR2 FQGNSA. As DNA, the CDR3 is TGTGCCAGCAGCCAACAAAGGGGAGGGACTGAAGCTTTCTTT. Translating it yields CASSQQRGGTEAFF.

The chain's CDR3 is CASSQSGLGPQHF. CDR3 bases: TGTGCCAGCAGCCAGTCTGGACTAGGGCCCCAGCATTTT. The chain links TRBV14 to TRBJ1-5, with D unclear. This CDR3 contains 13 residues. V was shortened by 3 bases and J by 9 bases, with 12 bases between the two germline ends. The V gene's germline CDR1 is SGHDN and CDR2 FVKESK.

CDR3 sequence: CASSRTSGTVFDTQYF. CDR3 sequence (DNA): TGTGCCAGCAGCCGGACTAGCGGGACTGTCTTTGATACGCAGTATTTT. The chain carries TRBV7-3 and TRBJ2-3, with 12 nucleotides matching TRBD2. There are 16 residues in the CDR3. J was trimmed by 6 bases and V by 5 bases; bases with no gene match: 9. Germline loops: CDR1 SGHTA, CDR2 FQGTGA.

This clone was observed a few times. V is TRBV18 and J is TRBJ2-6; TRBD2 might be the D (5 bases). Per the germline V gene, CDR1 is KGHSH and CDR2 is LQKENI. The V end lost 8 bases, the J end lost 1 base, and 9 bases lay between the germline ends. CDR3 length: 14 residues. The CDR3 nucleotides read TGTGCCAGCACGAGGGAATCTGGGGCCAACGTCCTGACTTTC. Its translation is CASTRESGANVLTF.

The rearrangement uses TRBV11-3 and TRBJ1-5; D possibly corresponds to TRBD1 (5 bases). The CDR3 consists of 13 residues. V lost 5 bases and J 5 bases, leaving 10 bases between the germline ends. CDR1 SGHNT and CDR2 YENEEA come from the germline V gene. For the CDR3, the DNA is TGTGCCAGCAGCGGTGACAGCTATCAGCCCCAGCATTTT. It specifies CASSGDSYQPQHF.

This clone was seen a handful of times. V usage is TRBV5-1 and J usage is TRBJ2-2, with D uncertain. CDR1 is SGHRS, CDR2 YFSETQ, per germline. The CDR3 loop spans 15 amino acids. V dropped 0 bases and J dropped 1 base, with 7 bases sitting between them. Here the CDR3 reads CASSLDARNTGELFF. The CDR3 DNA follows: TGCGCCAGCAGCTTGGATGCCAGGAACACCGGGGAGCTGTTTTTT.

The gene calls are TRBV7-2 and TRBJ2-5; 9 bases are shared with TRBD1. Trimming cost V 0 bases and J 6 bases; bases outside gene matches: 8. The CDR3 loop spans 16 amino acids. Germline-derived CDR1 and CDR2 are SGHTA and FQGNSA. CDR3 coding DNA: TGTGCCAGCAGCTTAGCGGGACAGGGCCGGAGGAAGACCCAGTACTTC. Its translation: CASSLAGQGRRKTQYF.

This clone was detected once. The chain has TRBV21-1 and TRBJ1-2; TRBD1 is taken as the D call from the table, unchecked against the DNA. TRBV21-1 is a pseudogene segment. The CDR3 is 13 residues long. CDR3 DNA sequence: TGTGCCAGCAGCAAATCACAGAACTATGGCTACACCTTC. Its translation is CASSKSQNYGYTF.

The chain employs TRBV10-3 and TRBJ2-7; no clear D gene. This CDR3 is built from 12 residues. CDR1 and CDR2 from the germline V gene are ENHRY and SYGVKD. V was pared by 0 bases and J by 5 bases, with 5 bases between. CDR3 sequence: CAISESGNEQYF. DNA of the CDR3: TGTGCCATCAGTGAGTCAGGAAACGAGCAGTACTTC.

This clone was picked up a small number of times. The chain recombines TRBV7-8 with TRBJ2-5; D may be TRBD2 (6 bases). Trimming took off 5 bases at V and 0 bases at J, with 16 bases between the two ends. CDR1 SGHVS and CDR2 FQNEAQ come from the germline V gene. This CDR3 is built from 16 residues. The CDR3 loop reads CASSLIQGDYQETQYF. The CDR3 DNA reads TGTGCCAGCAGCCTGATCCAAGGGGACTACCAAGAGACCCAGTACTTC.

This clone was observed a few times. The CDR3 coding sequence is TGTGCCAGCAGCTCTCTTGAGCGAGGGATACACAATGAGCAGTTCTTC. Its protein product is CASSSLERGIHNEQFF. The chain carries TRBV11-2 and TRBJ2-1; D perhaps matches TRBD2 (5 bases). Germline V CDR1 and CDR2: SGHAT, FQNNGV. The CDR3 spans 16 residues. The V end lost 4 bases, the J end lost 5 bases, and 18 bases lay between the germline ends.

The rearrangement joins TRBV4-1 to TRBJ1-1; 8 bases line up with TRBD1. The junction had 5 bases not matched to a gene; V was cut back by 4 bases and J by 1 base. The CDR3 extends over 15 amino acids. Germline V gives CDR1 MGHRA, CDR2 YSYEKL. CDR3 loop: CASSRPGTGNTEAFF. The CDR3 region has the DNA TGCGCCAGCAGCCGTCCCGGGACAGGGAACACTGAAGCTTTCTTT.

The V gene is TRBV11-2, the J gene TRBJ2-1, with 10 bases that match TRBD2. The germline gives CDR1 SGHAT, CDR2 FQNNGV. CDR3 size: 18 residues. V shed 2 bases, J shed 8 bases, and the junction held 15 bases outside the gene matches. CDR3 amino acids: CASSLNRFPSGRPDEQFF. CDR3 sequence (DNA): TGTGCCAGCAGCTTAAATCGGTTCCCTAGCGGGAGACCGGATGAGCAGTTCTTC.

This clone came up once. This chain connects TRBV4-2 to TRBJ2-7, with 10 bases that match TRBD2. With 3 bases clipped from V and 4 bases from J, the junction kept 9 bases outside the gene matches. Germline V gene data show CDR1 as LGHNA and CDR2 as YNFKEQ. This CDR3 spans 16 amino acids. The CDR3: CASSHGSGRDGYEQYF. The DNA for the CDR3 is TGTGCCAGCAGCCACGGAAGCGGGAGGGACGGTTACGAGCAGTACTTC.

This chain joins TRBV27 and TRBJ2-2, with 9 bases fitting TRBD2. This CDR3 has 17 residues. CDR1 and CDR2 (germline): MNHEY, SMNVEV (reference sequence). V gave up 3 bases and J gave up 1 base; unmatched junction bases: 6. CDR3 sequence: CASSFGLAGLNTGELFF. Written as DNA, the CDR3 is TGTGCCAGCAGTTTTGGGCTAGCGGGGCTGAACACCGGGGAGCTGTTTTTT.

This sequence joins TRBV2 and TRBJ1-2; D perhaps matches TRBD1 (5 bases). Germline CDR1 SNHLY, CDR2 FYNNEI. The V gene lost 6 bases and the J gene lost 7 bases, with 12 bases spanning the gap. This CDR3 has 12 amino acids. CDR3 amino acids: CASRALGTGYTF. Written as DNA, the CDR3 is TGTGCCAGCAGGGCGCTGGGGACTGGCTACACCTTC.

This clone was observed a few times. DNA for the CDR3: TGCAGCGTCAAAAACGGTGGCGCCGGGGAGCTGTTTTTT. The encoded protein is CSVKNGGAGELFF. The rearrangement uses TRBV29-1 and TRBJ2-2; the D is unclear. The CDR3 contains 13 residues. CDR1 and CDR2 from the germline V gene are SQVTM and ANQGSEA. With 6 bases removed from V and 6 bases from J, the gap between germline ends came to 14 bases.

The J gene is TRBJ2-3, the V gene TRBV27; TRBD1 matches 7 bases. The germline CDR1 and CDR2 sequences are MNHEY and SMNVEV (reference sequence). Trimming at V came to 2 bases and at J to 0 bases, leaving 8 bases not matched to a gene. The CDR3 totals 17 residues. The CDR3 reads CASSLIVQGDSTDTQYF. The DNA of the CDR3 is TGTGCCAGCAGTTTAATTGTGCAGGGGGATAGCACAGATACGCAGTATTTT.

This clone was seen only a few times. The chain recombines TRBV10-1 with TRBJ1-5; no reliable D call. V lost 2 bases and J lost 6, with 5 bases in between. Germline CDR1 is WNHNN and CDR2 is SYGVQD (reference sequence). This CDR3 spans 12 amino acids. The CDR3 here is CASSEVGQPQHF. The CDR3 nucleotides are TGCGCCAGCAGTGAGGTGGGTCAGCCCCAGCATTTT.

V usage is TRBV11-2 and J usage is TRBJ1-2; unclear D gene. CDR3 length equals 13 residues. V lost 1 base, J lost 2 bases, and 5 bases lay in between. CDR1 and CDR2 from the germline V gene are SGHAT and FQNNGV. The CDR3 reads CASSLAQNYGYTF. In nucleotides, the CDR3 is TGTGCCAGCAGCTTAGCCCAGAACTATGGCTACACCTTC.

The genes are TRBV11-2 and TRBJ1-1; possibly TRBD1 for D (5 bases). The CDR3 totals 15 residues. Trimming shortened V by 5 bases and J by 0 bases, and 13 bases separated the two germline ends. In germline, CDR1 is SGHAT, CDR2 FQNNGV. The CDR3 loop reads CASSVVGAVNTEAFF. The CDR3 DNA sequence: TGTGCCAGCAGCGTAGTCGGGGCCGTGAACACTGAAGCTTTCTTT.

The chain uses TRBV6-1 and TRBJ2-3; 11 bases agree with TRBD2. The CDR3 extends over 18 amino acids. V gave up 2 bases and J gave up 0 bases; unmatched junction bases: 7. Germline CDR1 and CDR2: MNHNS and SASEGT. Here the CDR3 DNA reads TGTGCCAGCAGTGAAAAGGGACTAGCGGACTTTAGCACAGATACGCAGTATTTT. Encoded protein: CASSEKGLADFSTDTQYF.